This T cell receptor (beta chain) was profiled in a study of T-cell memory formation after mild COVID-19. V dropped 1 base and J dropped 6 bases, with 10 bases sitting between them. In germline, CDR1 is SQVTM, CDR2 ANQGSEA. The CDR3 is made up of 13 amino acids. Using constant-segment primers, 5'RACE produced TCR alpha and TCR beta cDNA libraries carrying sample barcodes and UMIs. Each CDR3 protein is one row after TCRdb ran MiXCR on the 5' RACE reads. Here the sample spans approximately 45,000 distinct CDR3 sequences, around 6.1% being singletons. This clonotype was counted many times. The antigen remains unidentified. Study findings and constraints: CD4+ contracting clones were mainly CM and EM; CD8+ ones, EMRA.

The chain recombines TRBV29-1 with TRBJ2-1; D possibly uses TRBD1 or TRBD2 (5 bases each). Sequences were obtained from PBMCs or a T cell subset sorted from them (not recorded which). This clonotype originated in an adult who had mild COVID-19 (a few samples of this study predate the infection). Cell type and time point are not known. CDR3 sequence: CSVEARERNEQFF. The CDR3 coding sequence is TGCAGCGTTGAAGCCAGGGAGCGCAATGAGCAGTTCTTC.